The source of this TCR beta chain is a study of molecular identifiers for immune sequencing clone quantification. TCRdb re-derived calls from the PCR reads in MiXCR, one entry per CDR3 protein. The sample shows about 40,000 distinct CDR3 sequences, 15% to 20% of them seen only once. Between the trimmed V and J ends, which lost 8 bases and 3 bases, there was a span of 5 bases. There are 11 residues in the CDR3. The germline V gene encodes CDR1 MNHEY and CDR2 SVGEGT. This clonotype was obtained from a human donor in good health. Some libraries in this study had Jurkat cell RNA spiked in. What was sequenced was naive CD8+ T cells from blood, with Jurkat cell RNA spiked in. Subset of the sample: FACS-sorted CD8+CD4-CCR7+CD45RA+ naive T cells. The chain couples TRBV6-2 or TRBV6-3 to TRBJ2-1; unclear D gene. The CDR3 protein is CASGGYNEQFF. The CDR3 nucleotides are TGTGCCAGCGGCGGCTACAATGAGCAGTTCTTC.